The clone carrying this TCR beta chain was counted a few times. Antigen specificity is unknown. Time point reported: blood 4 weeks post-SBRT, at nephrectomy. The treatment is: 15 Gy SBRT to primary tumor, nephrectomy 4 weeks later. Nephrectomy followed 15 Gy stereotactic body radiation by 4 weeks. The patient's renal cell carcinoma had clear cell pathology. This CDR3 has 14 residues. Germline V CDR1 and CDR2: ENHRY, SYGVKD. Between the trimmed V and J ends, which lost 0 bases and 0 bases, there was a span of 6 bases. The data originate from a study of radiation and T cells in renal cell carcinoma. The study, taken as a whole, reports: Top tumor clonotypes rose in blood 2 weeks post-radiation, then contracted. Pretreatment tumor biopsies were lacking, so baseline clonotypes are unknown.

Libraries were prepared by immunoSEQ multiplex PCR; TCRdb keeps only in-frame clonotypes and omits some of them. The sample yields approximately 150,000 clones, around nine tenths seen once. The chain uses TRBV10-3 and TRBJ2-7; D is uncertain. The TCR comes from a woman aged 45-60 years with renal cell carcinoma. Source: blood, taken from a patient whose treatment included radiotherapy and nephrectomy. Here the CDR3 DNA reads TGTGCCATCAGTGAGTCGGCTGACTCCTACGAGCAGTACTTC. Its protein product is CAISESADSYEQYF.